This is a list of T cell receptor beta chains from one sample in a study of T cells in Graves' hyperthyroidism and ophthalmopathy. TCRdb passed the multiplex PCR reads through MiXCR, listing each CDR3 protein once. The profile covers about 410,000 distinct CDR3 sequences, with roughly 14% appearing a single time and 13% taken by the ten largest. Source material: blood. These receptors originate from a man aged 18 to 29 with Graves' ophthalmopathy. The CDR3 runs from the conserved cysteine through the conserved F or W. A D gene is named only where the DNA matches it firmly. Clone sizes are given selectively: once, few, many, or a class where the clone is expanded.

TRBD2,TRBV9,TRBJ2-1,NA,CASSLSWGGTYNEQFF,TGTGCCAGCAGCCTTAGTTGGGGGGGGACGTACAATGAGCAGTTCTTC
NA,TRBV12-3/TRBV12-4,TRBJ2-7,many,CASRDWGSTYEQYF,TGTGCCAGCAGGGATTGGGGGAGCACCTACGAGCAGTACTTC
NA,TRBV5-6,TRBJ2-5,medium-sized,CASSMTWGEETQYF,TGTGCCAGCAGCATGACGTGGGGCGAAGAGACCCAGTACTTC
NA,TRBV9,TRBJ1-1,many,CASSVEGVGNTEAFF,TGTGCCAGCAGCGTAGAAGGGGTAGGAAACACTGAAGCTTTCTTT
NA,TRBV12-3/TRBV12-4,TRBJ1-1,NA,CASRPGTTNLGTEAFF,TGTGCCAGCAGGCCCGGGACAACTAACCTGGGGACTGAAGCTTTCTTT
NA,TRBV10-1,TRBJ2-7,NA,CASSDVALKGSEQYF,TGCGCCAGCAGTGATGTCGCCCTCAAGGGGAGCGAGCAGTACTTC
NA,TRBV12-3/TRBV12-4,TRBJ2-2,many,CASSYLLLNTGELFF,TGTGCCAGCAGTTACCTCCTTCTGAACACCGGGGAGCTGTTTTTT
NA,TRBV6-1,TRBJ2-1,NA,CASRTYWYNEQFF,TGTGCCAGCAGGACCTACTGGTACAATGAGCAGTTCTTC
NA,TRBV5-1,TRBJ2-4,few,CASSLEGPRTAKNIQYF,TGCGCCAGCAGCTTGGAGGGCCCAAGGACGGCCAAAAACATTCAGTACTTC
TRBD1,TRBV24-1,TRBJ1-2,NA,CATSDFADRGGGYTF,TGTGCCACCAGTGATTTCGCCGACAGGGGAGGTGGCTACACCTTC
NA,TRBV2,TRBJ1-1,many,CASSGSTMNTEAFF,TGTGCCAGCAGTGGATCAACAATGAACACTGAAGCTTTCTTT
TRBD1,TRBV18,TRBJ2-5,many,CASSTQQGQETQYF,TGTGCCAGCTCAACACAACAGGGGCAAGAGACCCAGTACTTC
NA,TRBV20-1,TRBJ2-1,many,CSAVADMWNEQFF,TGCAGTGCTGTAGCGGACATGTGGAATGAGCAGTTCTTC
NA,TRBV9,TRBJ2-3,NA,CASSVGETDTQYF,TGTGCCAGCAGCGTTGGGGAGACAGATACGCAGTATTTT
NA,TRBV6-1,TRBJ2-3,many,CASSEGSSTDTQYF,TGTGCCAGCAGCGAGGGGAGTAGCACAGATACGCAGTATTTT
NA,TRBV9,TRBJ2-5,many,CASSPYPQGDWETQYF,TGTGCCAGCAGCCCATACCCACAGGGAGATTGGGAGACCCAGTACTTC
NA,TRBV29-1,TRBJ1-3,NA,CSVESTGNTIYF,TGCAGCGTTGAATCCACTGGAAACACCATATATTTT
TRBD2,TRBV5-1,TRBJ2-5,few,CASSAGTSGSLETRYF,TGCGCCAGCAGCGCCGGGACTAGCGGGAGTTTGGAGACCCGGTACTTC
NA,TRBV20-1,TRBJ2-5,many,CSARHQDQETQYF,TGCAGTGCTAGACACCAGGACCAAGAGACCCAGTACTTC
NA,TRBV12-5,TRBJ2-1,many,CASGLGGSSYNEQFF,TGTGCTAGTGGTTTAGGGGGGAGCTCCTACAATGAGCAGTTCTTC
TRBD2,TRBV2,TRBJ2-3,many,CASYGAGADTQYF,TGTGCCAGCTACGGCGCGGGAGCAGATACGCAGTATTTT
NA,TRBV11-2,TRBJ2-3,NA,CASSLGTVSSTDTQYF,TGTGCCAGCAGCTTAGGGACAGTCTCTAGCACAGATACGCAGTATTTT
NA,TRBV27,TRBJ2-1,many,CASSPGALTNNEQFF,TGTGCCAGCAGCCCGGGGGCCTTAACCAACAATGAGCAGTTCTTC
NA,TRBV25-1,TRBJ2-3,once,CASSFRTADTQYF,TGTGCCAGCAGTTTTAGGACAGCAGATACGCAGTATTTT
NA,TRBV9,TRBJ1-1,NA,CASSDGSRGPNTEAFF,TGTGCCAGCAGCGATGGAAGTCGGGGCCCGAACACTGAAGCTTTCTTT
NA,TRBV2,TRBJ1-1,many,CASIPDSEAFF,TGTGCCAGCATCCCGGACAGCGAAGCTTTCTTT
NA,TRBV11-2,TRBJ2-5,NA,CASSLSSGQYF,TGTGCCAGCAGCCTCTCCTCGGGCCAGTACTTC
NA,TRBV12-3/TRBV12-4,TRBJ2-7,many,CASSLITYGGVYEQYF,TGTGCCAGCAGTTTAATTACGTACGGGGGCGTCTACGAGCAGTACTTC
NA,TRBV5-6,TRBJ1-5,NA,CASSAGFNQPQHF,TGTGCCAGCAGCGCAGGATTTAATCAGCCCCAGCATTTT
NA,TRBV4-1,TRBJ2-7,few,CASSPEEMGTYEQYF,TGCGCCAGCAGCCCCGAAGAGATGGGGACCTACGAGCAGTACTTC
NA,TRBV6-6,TRBJ2-7,many,CASSYWAGVNYEQYF,TGTGCCAGCAGTTACTGGGCAGGTGTTAACTACGAGCAGTACTTC
TRBD1,TRBV6-1,TRBJ2-7,NA,CASSRRTGLSYEQYF,TGTGCCAGCAGCCGTCGGACAGGACTCTCCTACGAGCAGTACTTC
TRBD2,TRBV6-5,TRBJ2-7,NA,CASSYSAASGRSGPYEQYF,TGTGCCAGCAGTTACTCGGCGGCTAGCGGGAGGAGTGGTCCCTACGAGCAGTACTTC
NA,TRBV20-1,TRBJ1-1,many,CSARAAANTEAFF,TGCAGTGCTAGAGCCGCAGCGAACACTGAAGCTTTCTTT
NA,TRBV20-1,TRBJ2-1,NA,CSAREKGGFFYNEQFF,TGCAGTGCTAGGGAAAAAGGGGGATTTTTCTACAATGAGCAGTTCTTC
NA,TRBV3-1,TRBJ1-1,many,CASSQSWGRNTEAFF,TGTGCCAGCAGCCAAAGTTGGGGCAGGAACACTGAAGCTTTCTTT
TRBD2,TRBV5-1,TRBJ2-3,many,CASSSFGLAGGDTQYF,TGCGCCAGCAGCTCCTTCGGACTAGCGGGGGGAGATACGCAGTATTTT
NA,TRBV5-1,TRBJ2-1,many,CASSFGGRIYNEQFF,TGCGCCAGCAGCTTCGGGGGGCGCATCTACAATGAGCAGTTCTTC
NA,TRBV18,TRBJ1-2,NA,CASSPPGASLGYTF,TGTGCCAGCTCACCACCCGGGGCCAGTCTTGGCTACACCTTC
TRBD2,TRBV20-1,TRBJ2-1,many,CSAGGLAINEQFF,TGCAGTGCGGGGGGACTAGCGATTAATGAGCAGTTCTTC
TRBD1,TRBV20-1,TRBJ2-3,many,CSARVEQGGYTDTQYF,TGCAGTGCTAGAGTAGAACAGGGGGGTTACACAGATACGCAGTATTTT
NA,TRBV20-1,TRBJ2-7,NA,CSARASGAAYEQYF,TGCAGTGCTAGAGCGTCCGGGGCTGCCTACGAGCAGTACTTC
TRBD1,TRBV2,TRBJ1-1,many,CASSDRGLTEAFF,TGTGCCAGCAGTGACAGGGGGCTCACTGAAGCTTTCTTT
NA,TRBV10-2,TRBJ1-2,few,CAGSPGRTVGYTF,TGCGCCGGTTCTCCGGGTCGTACGGTGGGCTACACCTTC
TRBD2,TRBV20-1,TRBJ2-1,many,CSARRLAGNEQFF,TGCAGTGCTCGAAGACTAGCAGGCAATGAGCAGTTCTTC
NA,TRBV20-1,TRBJ2-1,many,CSASRSSSYNEQFF,TGCAGTGCTAGCCGTAGCTCCTCCTACAATGAGCAGTTCTTC
NA,TRBV20-1,TRBJ2-5,NA,CSAGGGRVRQETQYF,TGCAGTGCTGGAGGGGGACGAGTTCGCCAAGAGACCCAGTACTTC
TRBD2,TRBV6-2/TRBV6-3,TRBJ2-5,few,CASRGTSGGVETQYF,TGTGCCAGCAGAGGGACTAGCGGGGGTGTTGAGACCCAGTACTTC